This TCR beta chain was identified during a study of blood T cell repertoires in COVID-19. Study in general: The United States, Italy and Spain were the sources of the acute and convalescent COVID-19 samples. T cells, B-cell-depleted T cells, or PBMCs supplied cDNA or gDNA.

This clone was seen a single time. Original handling: Researchers report that nucleated cell counts were estimated from reference gene primer amplification. Sequencing was performed with immunoSEQ multiplex PCR; in TCRdb, only in-frame clones are kept and a portion is missing. Clonal size and the V and J genes are those of that table, whereas D and trimming came from the DNA. The data contain approximately 200,000 clones, around 80% of them singletons. The CDR3 is 16 amino acids. J gave up 5 bases and V 0 bases, and 7 bases lay outside the gene matches. CDR1 and CDR2 (germline): LGHNA, YSLEER. The sequence was obtained from a human donor with acute or convalescent COVID-19. The donor label of this sample is uncertain. The sequenced sample consisted of peripheral blood. The chain uses TRBV4-3 and TRBJ1-2; 9 nucleotides align to TRBD1. The CDR3 nucleotides are TGCGCCAGCAGCCAAGATTTCTCGGGACAGGGATATGGCTACACCTTC. This encodes CASSQDFSGQGYGYTF.